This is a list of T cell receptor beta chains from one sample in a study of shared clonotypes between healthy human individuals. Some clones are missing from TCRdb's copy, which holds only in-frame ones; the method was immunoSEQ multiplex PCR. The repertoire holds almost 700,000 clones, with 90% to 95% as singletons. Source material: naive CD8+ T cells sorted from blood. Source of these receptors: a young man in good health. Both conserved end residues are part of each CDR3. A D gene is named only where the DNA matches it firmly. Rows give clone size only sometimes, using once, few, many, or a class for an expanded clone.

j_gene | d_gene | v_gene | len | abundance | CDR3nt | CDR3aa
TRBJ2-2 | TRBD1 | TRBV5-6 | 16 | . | TGTGCCAGCAGCTTCTGGGACAGCAGTAACACCGGGGAGCTGTTTTTT | CASSFWDSSNTGELFF
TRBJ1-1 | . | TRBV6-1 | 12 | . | TGTGCCAGCAGTGGACGGGGGACAGAAGCTTTCTTT | CASSGRGTEAFF
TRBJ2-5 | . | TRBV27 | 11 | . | TGTGCCAGCAAAAAGAGAGAGACCCAGTACTTC | CASKKRETQYF
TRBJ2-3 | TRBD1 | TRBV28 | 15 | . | TGTGCCAGCAGTTTATGGGGACAGAGCACAGATACGCAGTATTTT | CASSLWGQSTDTQYF
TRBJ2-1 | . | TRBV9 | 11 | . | TGTGCCAGCAGCGTATTGGGGGAGCAGTTCTTC | CASSVLGEQFF
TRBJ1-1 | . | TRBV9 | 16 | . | TGTGCCAGCAGCGGTCGTGGAGGAACCGTGAACACTGAAGCTTTCTTT | CASSGRGGTVNTEAFF
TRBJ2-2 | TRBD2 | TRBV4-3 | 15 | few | TGCGCCAGCAGCCTAGCGGGAACGAACACCGGGGAGCTGTTTTTT | CASSLAGTNTGELFF
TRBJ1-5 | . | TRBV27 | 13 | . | TGTGCCAGCAGTTCTCTTAGCAATCAGCCCCAGCATTTT | CASSSLSNQPQHF
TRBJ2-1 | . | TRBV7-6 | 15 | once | TGTGCCAGCAGCTTAGAAAAGGATGGCTACAATGAGCAGTTCTTC | CASSLEKDGYNEQFF
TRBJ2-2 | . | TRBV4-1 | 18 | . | TGCGCCAGCAGCCAAGGCCTTAGTCGGACAGCGATCACCGGGGAGCTGTTTTTT | CASSQGLSRTAITGELFF
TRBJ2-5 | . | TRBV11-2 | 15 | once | TGTGCCAGCAGCTTAGTGTGGAGCGGCCAAGAGACCCAGTACTTC | CASSLVWSGQETQYF
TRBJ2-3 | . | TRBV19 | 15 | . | TGTGCCAGTAGTATAATCAGGGATTCTATAGATACGCAGTATTTT | CASSIIRDSIDTQYF
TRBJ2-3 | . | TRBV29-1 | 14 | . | TGCAGCGTTGAAGGGAGGGGGCGCACAGATACGCAGTATTTT | CSVEGRGRTDTQYF
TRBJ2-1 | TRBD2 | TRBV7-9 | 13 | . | TGTGCCAGGGGACTAGCGGGAGGGAATGAGCAGTTCTTC | CARGLAGGNEQFF
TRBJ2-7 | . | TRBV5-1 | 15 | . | TGCGCCAGCAGCTTGGCGTTAACGGCTCCTGACGAGCAGTACTTC | CASSLALTAPDEQYF
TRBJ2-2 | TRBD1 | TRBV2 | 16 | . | TGTGCCAGCAGCGAAACCCGGGACAGAACTACCGGGGAGCTGTTTTTT | CASSETRDRTTGELFF
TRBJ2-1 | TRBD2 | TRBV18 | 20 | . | TGTGCCAGCTCACCAGCGGTGGGACTAGCGGGAACGAGCTCCTACAATGAGCAGTTCTTC | CASSPAVGLAGTSSYNEQFF
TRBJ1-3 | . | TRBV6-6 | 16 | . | TGTGCCAGCAGTTACTACGACATAGCGGGTGGAAACACCATATATTTT | CASSYYDIAGGNTIYF
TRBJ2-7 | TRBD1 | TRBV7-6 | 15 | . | TGTGCCAGCAGCGAACCACGGACAGGGTACTACGAGCAGTACTTC | CASSEPRTGYYEQYF
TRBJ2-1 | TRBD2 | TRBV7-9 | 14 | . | TGTGCCAGCAGCCCTGGACTAGTAGGCAATGAGCAGTTCTTC | CASSPGLVGNEQFF
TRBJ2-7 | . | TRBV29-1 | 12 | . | TGCAGCGTTGAAGGTCTGTCCTACGAGCAGTACTTC | CSVEGLSYEQYF
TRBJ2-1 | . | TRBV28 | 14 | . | TGTGCCAGCAGTTTTGTAAACGGATACAATGAGCAGTTCTTC | CASSFVNGYNEQFF
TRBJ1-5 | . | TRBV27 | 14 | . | TGTGCCAGCAGTTTATTGGCTGACGCGCAGCCCCAGCATTTT | CASSLLADAQPQHF
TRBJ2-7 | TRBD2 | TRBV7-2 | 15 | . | TGTGCCAGCAGCTCTAGCGGGAGACCTTTCTACGAGCAGTACTTC | CASSSSGRPFYEQYF
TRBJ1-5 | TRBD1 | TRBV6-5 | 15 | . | TGTGCCAGCAGAGGAAGACAGGGGGCGAATCAGCCCCAGCATTTT | CASRGRQGANQPQHF
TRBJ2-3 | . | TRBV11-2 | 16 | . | TGTGCCAGCAGCTCTCCTCTAAGGGGAGGCACAGATACGCAGTATTTT | CASSSPLRGGTDTQYF
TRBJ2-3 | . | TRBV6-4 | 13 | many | TGTGCCAGCAGTGATAGCGACACAGATACGCAGTATTTT | CASSDSDTDTQYF
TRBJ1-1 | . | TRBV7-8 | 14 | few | TGTGCCAGCAGCTTACGACATCTTTCCTCTGAAGCTTTCTTT | CASSLRHLSSEAFF
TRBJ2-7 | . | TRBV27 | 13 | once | TGTGCCAGCAGTGCTTCACAGGGTTACGAGCAGTACTTC | CASSASQGYEQYF